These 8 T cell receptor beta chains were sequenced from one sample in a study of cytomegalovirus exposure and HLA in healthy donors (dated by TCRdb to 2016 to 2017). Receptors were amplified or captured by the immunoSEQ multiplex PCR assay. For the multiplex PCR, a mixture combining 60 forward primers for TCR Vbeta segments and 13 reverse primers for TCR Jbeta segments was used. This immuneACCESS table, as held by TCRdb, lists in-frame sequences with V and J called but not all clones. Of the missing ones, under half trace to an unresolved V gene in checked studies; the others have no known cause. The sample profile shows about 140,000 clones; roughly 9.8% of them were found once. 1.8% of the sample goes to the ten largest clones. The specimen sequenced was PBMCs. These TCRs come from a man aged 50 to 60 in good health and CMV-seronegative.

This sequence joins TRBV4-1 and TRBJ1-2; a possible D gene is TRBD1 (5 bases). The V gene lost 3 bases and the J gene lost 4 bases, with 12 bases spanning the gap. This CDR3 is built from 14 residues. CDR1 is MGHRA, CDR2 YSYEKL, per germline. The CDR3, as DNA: TGCGCCAGCAGCCAGGGGGGGGGACGCTATGGCTACACCTTC. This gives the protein CASSQGGGRYGYTF.

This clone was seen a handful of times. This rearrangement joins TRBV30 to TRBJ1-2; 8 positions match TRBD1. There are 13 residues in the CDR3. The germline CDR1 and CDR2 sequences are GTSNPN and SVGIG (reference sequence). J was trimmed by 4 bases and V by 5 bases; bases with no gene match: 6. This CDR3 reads CAWDIGQGYGYTF. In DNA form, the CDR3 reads TGTGCCTGGGATATCGGACAGGGCTATGGCTACACCTTC.

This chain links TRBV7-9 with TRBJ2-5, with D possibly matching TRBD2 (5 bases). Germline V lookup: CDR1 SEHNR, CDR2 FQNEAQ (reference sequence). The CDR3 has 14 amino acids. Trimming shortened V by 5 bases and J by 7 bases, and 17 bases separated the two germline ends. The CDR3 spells CASSPTGLAGTQYF. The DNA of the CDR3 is TGTGCCAGCAGCCCAACCGGGCTTGCGGGGACCCAGTACTTC.

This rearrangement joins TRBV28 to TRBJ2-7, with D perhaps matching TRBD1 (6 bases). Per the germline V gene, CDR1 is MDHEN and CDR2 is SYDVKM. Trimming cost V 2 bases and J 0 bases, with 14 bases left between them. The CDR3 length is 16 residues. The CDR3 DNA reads TGTGCCAGCAGTTTAGGGGTCAGGGGATACTCCTACGAGCAGTACTTC. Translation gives CASSLGVRGYSYEQYF.

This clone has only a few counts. The CDR3 sequence: CASSPQTGNSYNEQFF. In nucleotides, the CDR3 is TGTGCCAGCAGCCCGCAAACCGGGAACTCCTACAATGAGCAGTTCTTC. V gene TRBV5-4 combines with J gene TRBJ2-1, with D perhaps TRBD2 (5 bases). The CDR3 is 16 residues long. Per the germline V gene, CDR1 is SGHNT and CDR2 is YYREEE (reference sequence). The germline V and J ends were trimmed by 4 bases and 0 bases, with 14 bases remaining between them.

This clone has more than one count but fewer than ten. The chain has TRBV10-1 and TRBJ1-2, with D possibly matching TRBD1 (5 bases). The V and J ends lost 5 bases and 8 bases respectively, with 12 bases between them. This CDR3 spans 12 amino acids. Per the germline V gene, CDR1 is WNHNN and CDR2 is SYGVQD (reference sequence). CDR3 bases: TGCGCCAGCAGTCGCAGGGTAATAGGCTACACCTTC. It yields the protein CASSRRVIGYTF.

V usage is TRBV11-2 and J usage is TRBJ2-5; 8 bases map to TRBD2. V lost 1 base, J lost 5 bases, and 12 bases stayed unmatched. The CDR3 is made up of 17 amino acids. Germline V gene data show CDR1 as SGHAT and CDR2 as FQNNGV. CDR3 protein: CASSLVAAGGGGETQYF. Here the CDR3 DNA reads TGTGCCAGCAGCTTAGTAGCCGCGGGGGGCGGAGGGGAGACCCAGTACTTC.

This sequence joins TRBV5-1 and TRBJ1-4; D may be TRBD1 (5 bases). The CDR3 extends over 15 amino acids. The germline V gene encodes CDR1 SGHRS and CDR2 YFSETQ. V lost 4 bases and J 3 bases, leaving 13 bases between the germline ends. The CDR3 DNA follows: TGCGCCAGCAGCGTTCTCAAAGGGGCTAATGAAAAACTGTTTTTT. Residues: CASSVLKGANEKLFF.